These T cell receptor beta chains were read from a single sample in a study of control samples from healthy donors and cancer patients. Libraries were prepared by immunoSEQ multiplex PCR; TCRdb keeps only in-frame clonotypes and omits some of them. The sample holds some 120,000 clones, about 92% seen once. The material sequenced was PBMCs. These receptors all stem from a man older than 75 with head and neck cancer. The CDR3 runs from the conserved cysteine through the conserved F or W. A D gene is named only where the DNA matches it firmly. A row's size may be missing; if present it is once, few, many or a size class.

abundance: .
j_gene: TRBJ2-6
v_gene: TRBV6-6
d_gene: TRBD2
CDR3nt: TGTGCCAGCAGATTAGCGGGGGGCTCTGGGGCCAACGTCCTGACTTTC
CDR3aa: CASRLAGGSGANVLTF

abundance: .
j_gene: TRBJ2-1
v_gene: TRBV5-1
d_gene: TRBD2
CDR3nt: TGCGCCAGCAGCCAGATAGCGGGAGCCTACAATGAGCAGTTCTTC
CDR3aa: CASSQIAGAYNEQFF

abundance: .
j_gene: TRBJ1-5
v_gene: TRBV5-1
d_gene: .
CDR3nt: TGCGCCAGCAGCCCGGGACACAACAATCAGCCCCAGCATTTT
CDR3aa: CASSPGHNNQPQHF

abundance: .
j_gene: TRBJ2-7
v_gene: TRBV5-1
d_gene: .
CDR3nt: TGCGCCAGCAGCACCGGGACGGCGTCCGCCTACGAGCAGTACTTC
CDR3aa: CASSTGTASAYEQYF

abundance: .
j_gene: TRBJ1-6
v_gene: TRBV6-1
d_gene: .
CDR3nt: TGTGCCAGCAGTGACCCGGGCTCACCCCTCCACTTT
CDR3aa: CASSDPGSPLHF

abundance: .
j_gene: TRBJ1-4
v_gene: TRBV7-2
d_gene: .
CDR3nt: TGTGCCAGCAGCTTCGGGACTCATGGAACTAATGAAAAACTGTTTTTT
CDR3aa: CASSFGTHGTNEKLFF

abundance: .
j_gene: TRBJ1-1
v_gene: TRBV5-6
d_gene: TRBD1
CDR3nt: TGTGCCAGCAGCGTGGACAGGAAAAGGGAAGCTTTCTTT
CDR3aa: CASSVDRKREAFF

abundance: .
j_gene: TRBJ2-7
v_gene: TRBV7-2
d_gene: .
CDR3nt: TGTGCCAGCAGCTTAAAAATACGGGACTCCCTGTTCCGCGAGCAGTACTTC
CDR3aa: CASSLKIRDSLFREQYF

abundance: .
j_gene: TRBJ1-1
v_gene: TRBV19
d_gene: .
CDR3nt: TGTGCCACCGCGGGGCTATTGAACACTGAAGCTTTCTTT
CDR3aa: CATAGLLNTEAFF

abundance: .
j_gene: TRBJ2-3
v_gene: TRBV6-6
d_gene: TRBD2
CDR3nt: TGTGCCATCCAGCGGGGGTGGATAGATACGCAGTATTTT
CDR3aa: CAIQRGWIDTQYF

abundance: .
j_gene: TRBJ2-5
v_gene: TRBV5-1
d_gene: .
CDR3nt: TGCGCCAGCAGCAGAGCGGTTAACCAAGAGACCCAGTACTTC
CDR3aa: CASSRAVNQETQYF

abundance: .
j_gene: TRBJ2-7
v_gene: TRBV3-1/TRBV3-2
d_gene: TRBD2
CDR3nt: TGTGCCAGCAGCCAAGGGACTAGGGTCTCCTACGAGCAGTACTTC
CDR3aa: CASSQGTRVSYEQYF

abundance: .
j_gene: TRBJ1-4
v_gene: TRBV7-2
d_gene: .
CDR3nt: TGTGCCAGCAGCCGCAAAAACAATGAAAAACTGTTTTTT
CDR3aa: CASSRKNNEKLFF

abundance: .
j_gene: TRBJ2-4
v_gene: TRBV7-9
d_gene: TRBD2
CDR3nt: TGTGCCAGCAGCTGGACTAGCGGGAATCAAAACATTCAGTACTTC
CDR3aa: CASSWTSGNQNIQYF

abundance: .
j_gene: TRBJ1-5
v_gene: TRBV15
d_gene: TRBD1
CDR3nt: TGTGCCATTTCCGGGACAGGGGGCCTCTTTAGCAATCAGCCCCAGCATTTT
CDR3aa: CAISGTGGLFSNQPQHF

abundance: .
j_gene: TRBJ2-2
v_gene: TRBV7-2
d_gene: .
CDR3nt: TGTGCCAGCAGCTTAGACCGGGCCGCCGGGGAGCTGTTTTTT
CDR3aa: CASSLDRAAGELFF

abundance: once
j_gene: TRBJ2-3
v_gene: TRBV25-1
d_gene: .
CDR3nt: TGTGCCAGCAGTGATTTTGGGGGCGCGGATACGCAGTATTTT
CDR3aa: CASSDFGGADTQYF

abundance: once
j_gene: TRBJ2-5
v_gene: TRBV11-3
d_gene: TRBD1
CDR3nt: TGTGCCAGCAGCCTACAGGGGCACCGGCGAGAGACCCAGTACTTC
CDR3aa: CASSLQGHRRETQYF

abundance: .
j_gene: TRBJ2-6
v_gene: TRBV29-1
d_gene: .
CDR3nt: TGCAGCGTTGAACTCTCTGGGGCCAACGTCCTGACTTTC
CDR3aa: CSVELSGANVLTF

abundance: once
j_gene: TRBJ2-7
v_gene: TRBV27
d_gene: .
CDR3nt: TGTGCCAGCAGGAGGGCAGGGGTGTCCTACGAGCAGTACTTC
CDR3aa: CASRRAGVSYEQYF

abundance: once
j_gene: TRBJ1-1
v_gene: TRBV5-1
d_gene: .
CDR3nt: TGCGCCAGCAGCTTGGGCCCGGTAGGTAAGACTGAAGCTTTCTTT
CDR3aa: CASSLGPVGKTEAFF

abundance: .
j_gene: TRBJ1-2
v_gene: TRBV2
d_gene: .
CDR3nt: TGTGCCAGCACCCCACGGGGGGCTGGTGGCTACACCTTC
CDR3aa: CASTPRGAGGYTF

abundance: .
j_gene: TRBJ2-1
v_gene: TRBV5-1
d_gene: TRBD1
CDR3nt: TGCGCCAGCAGCTTGGTGGTCCGGGACAGGGGGAAGGGCGGATCCTACAATGAGCAGTTCTTC
CDR3aa: CASSLVVRDRGKGGSYNEQFF

abundance: .
j_gene: TRBJ2-7
v_gene: TRBV3-1/TRBV3-2
d_gene: .
CDR3nt: TGTGCCAGCAGCCGTCCGAACGCAGGGACCTACGAGCAGTACTTC
CDR3aa: CASSRPNAGTYEQYF

abundance: .
j_gene: TRBJ1-1
v_gene: TRBV24-1
d_gene: .
CDR3nt: TGTGCCACCAGTGATTCGTGGAACACTGAAGCTTTCTTT
CDR3aa: CATSDSWNTEAFF

abundance: .
j_gene: TRBJ2-5
v_gene: TRBV11-3
d_gene: .
CDR3nt: TGTGCCAGCAGCTTAGGGCCCAGCCAAGAGACCCAGTACTTC
CDR3aa: CASSLGPSQETQYF

abundance: .
j_gene: TRBJ1-1
v_gene: TRBV30
d_gene: .
CDR3nt: TGTGCCTGGAGAAGGAGGACTGAAGCTTTCTTT
CDR3aa: CAWRRRTEAFF

abundance: .
j_gene: TRBJ2-2
v_gene: TRBV7-8
d_gene: .
CDR3nt: TGTGCCAGCAGCTTAGGGTCTGGTCCAGCCGGGGAGCTGTTTTTT
CDR3aa: CASSLGSGPAGELFF

abundance: .
j_gene: TRBJ1-1
v_gene: TRBV19
d_gene: .
CDR3nt: TGTGCCAGTAGTTTAGAAGGGGTGAACACTGAAGCTTTCTTT
CDR3aa: CASSLEGVNTEAFF

abundance: .
j_gene: TRBJ1-2
v_gene: TRBV19
d_gene: .
CDR3nt: TGTGCCAGTAGGAGGACGGGACCTAACTATGGCTACACCTTC
CDR3aa: CASRRTGPNYGYTF

abundance: .
j_gene: TRBJ2-1
v_gene: TRBV28
d_gene: TRBD2
CDR3nt: TGTGCCAGCTCGAGCGGGGGGGGCGATGAGCAGTTCTTC
CDR3aa: CASSSGGGDEQFF

abundance: once
j_gene: TRBJ1-1
v_gene: TRBV6-1
d_gene: .
CDR3nt: TGTGCCAGCAGTGAAACTAACACTGAAGCTTTCTTT
CDR3aa: CASSETNTEAFF